This is a list of T cell receptor beta chains from one sample in a study of identical twins. Via MiXCR, TCRdb re-called the 5' RACE reads, giving one row per CDR3 protein. Of roughly 350,000 distinct CDR3 sequences in the sample, roughly 12% are singletons; the top ten hold 7.2%. This sample was also put to use in a study of yellow fever vaccine responses in identical twins.

The sequenced sample consisted of CD8+ T cells sorted from blood. Source of these receptors: a woman aged 18-29 years in good health. Each CDR3 is given with its conserved first and last residue. The D gene is left open where the match is weak. Size is stated for part of the rows, as once, few or many counts, or as a class when the clone is expanded.

TRBJ2-2	TRBV29-1	.	TRBD2	TGCAGCGTTAGGACTAGCGGGGACACCGGGGAGCTGTTTTTT	CSVRTSGDTGELFF
TRBJ1-3	TRBV12-3/TRBV12-4	few	.	TGTGCCAGCAGGCTCTACAGGTTCCGCTCTGGAAACACCATATATTTT	CASRLYRFRSGNTIYF
TRBJ2-7	TRBV5-1	many	TRBD2	TGCGCCAGCAGCGGACTAGCGGCCTCCTACGAGCAGTACTTC	CASSGLAASYEQYF
TRBJ2-7	TRBV20-1	few	TRBD2	TGCAGTGCTAGAGATCAGGCTAGCGGGATCTACGAGCAGTACTTC	CSARDQASGIYEQYF
TRBJ2-7	TRBV12-3/TRBV12-4	few	.	TGTGCCAGCAGTTTGGGACGGATGGCCTACGAGCAGTACTTC	CASSLGRMAYEQYF
TRBJ1-1	TRBV7-4	few	TRBD1	TGTGCCAGCAGCTCCGTTTCGGGACAGGGGGTGAACACTGAAGCTTTCTTT	CASSSVSGQGVNTEAFF
TRBJ2-3	TRBV10-2	many	.	TGCGCCAGCGCATCGGGCGGGGTCCGGGATACGCAGTATTTT	CASASGGVRDTQYF
TRBJ2-5	TRBV27	.	.	TGTGCCAGCAGTTTATCAGGGTACGATCGAGAGACCCAGTACTTC	CASSLSGYDRETQYF
TRBJ2-1	TRBV24-1	few	TRBD2	TGTGCCACCAGTACTAGCGGGAGCTCCTACAATGAGCAGTTCTTC	CATSTSGSSYNEQFF
TRBJ2-1	TRBV7-9	many	.	TGTGCCAGCAGCAAAGGGCAGGGCCCCGCGGAGCAGTTCTTC	CASSKGQGPAEQFF
TRBJ1-2	TRBV4-1	.	.	TGCGCCAGCAGCCAAGATGGGTCCGGGGGCAGTTACTATGGCTACACCTTC	CASSQDGSGGSYYGYTF
TRBJ2-1	TRBV27	many	.	TGTGCCAGCGGGCCAGTTAGCTACAATGAGCAGTTCTTC	CASGPVSYNEQFF
TRBJ2-1	TRBV5-1	many	TRBD2	TGCGCCAGCAGCTTCGTTGGTAGCGGGAGCTACAATGAGCAGTTCTTC	CASSFVGSGSYNEQFF
TRBJ2-1	TRBV12-3/TRBV12-4	.	TRBD2	TGTGCCAGCAGAAGGACTAGCGGGGCGGTTGGGCAGTTCTTC	CASRRTSGAVGQFF
TRBJ1-1	TRBV5-1	few	.	TGCGCCAGCAGCTTACGAAGACCGGAACTCACTGAAGCTTTCTTT	CASSLRRPELTEAFF
TRBJ2-7	TRBV29-1	.	.	TGCAGCGTTGAAGGAGGGAGGAGCTCCTACGAGCAGTACTTC	CSVEGGRSSYEQYF
TRBJ2-2	TRBV4-1	.	.	TGCGCCAGCAGCCAATCAGGTCAGGTCGGGACCGGGGAGCTGTTTTTT	CASSQSGQVGTGELFF
TRBJ2-1	TRBV12-3/TRBV12-4	few	TRBD2	TGTGCCAGCAGTTTTACGGCTAGCGGGTACCACAATGAGCAGTTCTTC	CASSFTASGYHNEQFF
TRBJ1-6	TRBV28	.	.	TGTGCCAGCAGCTTGGACCGCAACTCTAATTCACCCCTCCACTTT	CASSLDRNSNSPLHF
TRBJ2-3	TRBV27	.	.	TGTGCCAGCAGTTTATCTGCGGGATTCCCAGATACGCAGTATTTT	CASSLSAGFPDTQYF
TRBJ2-1	TRBV7-9	few	.	TGTGCCAGCAGGTCCGGGACAGAGCAGTTCTTC	CASRSGTEQFF
TRBJ2-7	TRBV19	few	.	TGTGCCAGTAGTATTAAGGTCGCCAGCTCCTACGAGCAGTACTTC	CASSIKVASSYEQYF
TRBJ2-7	TRBV27	few	.	TGTGCCAGCAGTTGGGACCGTAGCTCCTACGAGCAGTACTTC	CASSWDRSSYEQYF
TRBJ2-1	TRBV20-1	many	.	TGCAGTGCTAGACCAACGGGGCAGCAGTTCTTC	CSARPTGQQFF
TRBJ2-2	TRBV6-1	.	TRBD2	TGTGCCAGCAGCCATGGACTAGTCTACACCGGGGAGCTGTTTTTT	CASSHGLVYTGELFF
TRBJ1-1	TRBV2	.	.	TGTGCCAGCAGTCCCCCCATGGGGAACACTGAAGCTTTCTTT	CASSPPMGNTEAFF
TRBJ2-7	TRBV28	few	.	TGTGCCAGCAGTTTACAGAGGGGCTCCTACGAGCAGTACTTC	CASSLQRGSYEQYF
TRBJ2-3	TRBV15	.	TRBD2	TGTGCCACCAGCTTAGCGGGAGTCCCCGATACGCAGTATTTT	CATSLAGVPDTQYF
TRBJ2-4	TRBV2	.	TRBD1	TGTGCCAGCAGTGAAATAGGGGGCGGAAACATTCAGTACTTC	CASSEIGGGNIQYF
TRBJ2-1	TRBV9	.	.	TGTGCCAGCAGCGTAGAGGCCAGGGCAAATGAGCAGTTCTTC	CASSVEARANEQFF
TRBJ2-1	TRBV11-2	few	TRBD1	TGTGCCAGCAGCCCCCACCGGGACAGGGGGCTCCAGCGGGAGGGCCTCAATGAGCAGTTCTTC	CASSPHRDRGLQREGLNEQFF
TRBJ2-1	TRBV27	few	.	TGTGCCAGCCATAGGGGAAATGAGCAGTTCTTC	CASHRGNEQFF
TRBJ2-1	TRBV12-3/TRBV12-4	.	.	TGTGCCAGCAGTTTTCAGGGCCCCTACAATGAGCAGTTCTTC	CASSFQGPYNEQFF
TRBJ2-1	TRBV24-1	.	.	TGTGCCACCAGTGATTTGAGGAGTGAGCAGTTCTTC	CATSDLRSEQFF
TRBJ2-5	TRBV27	.	.	TGTGCCAGCAGTTTATTGAACGGGGAGTTGGAGACCCAGTACTTC	CASSLLNGELETQYF
TRBJ2-2	TRBV6-5	.	.	TGTGCCAGCAGTTACCCCAAACCTTACACCGGGGAGCTGTTTTTT	CASSYPKPYTGELFF
TRBJ2-3	TRBV5-1	many	TRBD2	TGCGCCAGCTCAGGAGCTAGCGGGAGGCCACCCACAGATACGCAGTATTTT	CASSGASGRPPTDTQYF
TRBJ2-1	TRBV19	.	TRBD1	TGTGCCAGTAGTGCGCGACAGGGGGCTGTGGATGAGCAGTTCTTC	CASSARQGAVDEQFF
TRBJ2-1	TRBV9	few	.	TGTGCCAGCAGCCTCAGGGAATCGGCCCCCCAGCAGTTCTTC	CASSLRESAPQQFF
TRBJ2-1	TRBV5-1	few	.	TGCGCCAGTCAGGAGTACAATGAGCAGTTCTTC	CASQEYNEQFF
TRBJ2-6	TRBV4-2	many	TRBD2	TGTGCCAGCAGCCTAAGCGGGGGAGATGGGGCCAACGTCCTGACTTTC	CASSLSGGDGANVLTF
TRBJ2-5	TRBV28	few	TRBD2	TGTGCCAGCAGAAACGGACTAGCAGACCAAGAGACCCAGTACTTC	CASRNGLADQETQYF
TRBJ2-3	TRBV11-2	many	.	TGTGCCAGCAGCTTAGTAGGGGATACGCAGTATTTT	CASSLVGDTQYF
TRBJ2-1	TRBV6-5	.	.	TGTGCCAGCAGTTACGCGGGAAATAATGAGCAGTTCTTC	CASSYAGNNEQFF
TRBJ1-2	TRBV29-1	many	TRBD1	TGCAGCGTTCCCCGACAGGGGGCCATGGATGGCTACACCTTC	CSVPRQGAMDGYTF
TRBJ2-1	TRBV7-3	many	TRBD2	TGTGCCAGCAGCTCCGAAGCGGGAGGGACCTACAATGAGCAGTTCTTC	CASSSEAGGTYNEQFF
TRBJ1-5	TRBV3-1	.	.	TGTGCCAGCAGCCAGTCGGTGGACAGAGATCAGCCCCAGCATTTT	CASSQSVDRDQPQHF
TRBJ2-2	TRBV6-2/TRBV6-3	few	TRBD2	TGTGCCAGCGGCATCGGGGTAGCGGGAGTTGGGGAGCTGTTTTTT	CASGIGVAGVGELFF
TRBJ2-1	TRBV5-1	few	.	TGCGCCAGCAGCTTATCCCATGAGAATGAGCAGTTCTTC	CASSLSHENEQFF
TRBJ2-2	TRBV9	.	.	TGTGCCAGCAGCGGAGGACGGGGGAGGCCCGGGGAGCTGTTTTTT	CASSGGRGRPGELFF
TRBJ2-4	TRBV19	.	.	TGTGCCAGTAGTATAGGCGGGGTCGAAAACATTCAGTACTTC	CASSIGGVENIQYF
TRBJ2-7	TRBV12-3/TRBV12-4	.	.	TGTGCCAGCAGTTTGTCCGACGAGCAGTACTTC	CASSLSDEQYF
TRBJ2-7	TRBV18	once	.	TGTGCCAGCTCACCACCGAGTTCTAGCTACTACGAGCAGTACTTC	CASSPPSSSYYEQYF
TRBJ2-4	TRBV29-1	few	.	TGCAGCGTTGAAGATGGGGGGCAGGTAGCCAAAAACATTCAGTACTTC	CSVEDGGQVAKNIQYF
TRBJ2-5	TRBV28	many	TRBD1	TGTGCCAGCAGTTTCAGTCCCGGGACAGGGACGGAGACCCAGTACTTC	CASSFSPGTGTETQYF
TRBJ1-4	TRBV27	many	.	TGTGCCAGCACCAGACAGGCTTCTGATGAAAAACTGTTTTTT	CASTRQASDEKLFF
TRBJ2-2	TRBV28	few	TRBD2	TGTGCCAGCAGTTTCCCATCCGGGACTAGCGGGAAAAACGCGAACACCGGGGAGCTGTTTTTT	CASSFPSGTSGKNANTGELFF
TRBJ2-7	TRBV4-2	.	.	TGTGCCATGGGCCCGGGACACCTCTCCCCTCTTCTTTACGAGCAGTACTTC	CAMGPGHLSPLLYEQYF
TRBJ2-7	TRBV5-1	.	.	TGCGCCAGCAGCTTGGGGACCCGGACGTTGGTTGGGGGAGTCTACGAGCAGTACTTC	CASSLGTRTLVGGVYEQYF